This T cell receptor (beta chain) was observed in a study of shared clonotypes between healthy human individuals. Whole-study results and caveats: Sampling covered blood only; tissue repertoires likely differ. Estimated richness was generally greater in naive than memory subsets.

From germline, CDR1 is SGHDN and CDR2 FVKESK. The CDR3 has 15 residues. J was trimmed by 9 bases and V by 5 bases; bases with no gene match: 8. Details on this clone: Antigen unknown.

Every immunoSEQ plate was one replicate of a subset's evenly spread DNA. Sequencing was performed with immunoSEQ multiplex PCR; in TCRdb, only in-frame clones are kept and a portion is missing. This table has 300,000 to 400,000 clones, more than 60% appearing once. The sequence derives from a man under 40 in good health. J is TRBJ2-2 and V is TRBV14; 11 bases are a match to TRBD2. Material: memory CD4+ T cells sorted from blood. Indicated subset: CD45RA-negative fraction. CDR3 in DNA: TGTGCCAGCAGCGCCGGGACTAGCGGTTCCAGGGAGCTGTTTTTT. Translating gives CASSAGTSGSRELFF.